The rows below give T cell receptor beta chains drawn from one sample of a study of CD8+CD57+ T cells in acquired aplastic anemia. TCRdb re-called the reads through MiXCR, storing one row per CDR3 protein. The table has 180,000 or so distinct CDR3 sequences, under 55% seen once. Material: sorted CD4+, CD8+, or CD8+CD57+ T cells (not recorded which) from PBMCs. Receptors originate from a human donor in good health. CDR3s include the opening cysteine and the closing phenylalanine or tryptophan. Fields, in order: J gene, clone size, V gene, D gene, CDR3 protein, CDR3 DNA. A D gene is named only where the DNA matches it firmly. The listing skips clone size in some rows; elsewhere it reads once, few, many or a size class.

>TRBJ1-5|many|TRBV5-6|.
CASSQRTRSNQPQHF
TGTGCCAGCAGTCAAAGAACTCGGAGCAATCAGCCCCAGCATTTT
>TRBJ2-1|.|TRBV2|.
CASLNSRYNEQFF
TGTGCCAGTTTGAATAGCAGATACAATGAGCAGTTCTTC
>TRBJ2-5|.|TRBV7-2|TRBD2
CASSLGLAGQTYNETQYF
TGTGCCAGCAGCTTAGGCCTAGCGGGCCAAACCTACAATGAGACCCAGTACTTC
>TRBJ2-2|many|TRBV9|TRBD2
CASSVAPSGGSGELFF
TGTGCCAGCAGCGTAGCTCCTAGCGGGGGATCCGGGGAGCTGTTTTTT
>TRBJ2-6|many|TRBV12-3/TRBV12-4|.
CASSRSGANVLTF
TGTGCCAGTTCCCGGTCCGGGGCCAACGTCCTGACTTTC
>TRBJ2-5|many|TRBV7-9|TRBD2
CASSFNPKGLAGVVGETQYF
TGTGCCAGCAGCTTTAACCCCAAGGGACTAGCGGGAGTGGTGGGGGAGACCCAGTACTTC
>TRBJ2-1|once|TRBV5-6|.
CASRPTGYNEQFF
TGTGCCAGCAGACCCACGGGCTACAATGAGCAGTTCTTC
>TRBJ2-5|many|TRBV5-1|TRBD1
CASSVGNRGQGETQYF
TGCGCCAGCAGTGTGGGAAACAGGGGGCAGGGAGAGACCCAGTACTTC
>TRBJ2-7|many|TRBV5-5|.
CASSLGAGGDSYEQYF
TGTGCCAGCAGCTTGGGCGCAGGGGGGGACTCCTACGAGCAGTACTTC
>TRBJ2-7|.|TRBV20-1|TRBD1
CSARGTGSYEQYF
TGCAGTGCTAGAGGGACAGGTTCCTACGAGCAGTACTTC
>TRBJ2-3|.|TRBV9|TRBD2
CASIQPLGGGDVTDTQYF
TGTGCCAGCATTCAACCTCTAGGCGGGGGGGACGTCACAGATACGCAGTATTTT
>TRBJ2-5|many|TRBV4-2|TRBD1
CASSQGQGVETQYF
TGTGCCAGCAGCCAAGGACAGGGTGTGGAGACCCAGTACTTC
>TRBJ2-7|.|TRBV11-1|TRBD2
CASSIPGLAGAWAIWGYEQYF
TGTGCCAGCAGCATACCGGGACTAGCGGGGGCCTGGGCGATATGGGGGTACGAGCAGTACTTC
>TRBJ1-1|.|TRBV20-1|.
CSASTGDTEAFF
TGCAGTGCTAGTACTGGAGACACTGAAGCTTTCTTT
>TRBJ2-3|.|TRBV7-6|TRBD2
CASSSGGRGGSDTQYF
TGTGCCAGCAGCTCCGGAGGGCGCGGGGGTTCTGATACGCAGTATTTT
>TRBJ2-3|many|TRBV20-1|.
CSAKLAAGTDTQYF
TGCAGTGCTAAACTAGCTGCCGGCACAGATACGCAGTATTTT
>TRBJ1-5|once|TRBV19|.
CASSRETGNQPQHF
TGTGCCAGTAGTAGGGAGACGGGGAATCAGCCCCAGCATTTT
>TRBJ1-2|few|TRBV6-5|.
CASSYSMKESNYGYTF
TGTGCCAGCAGTTACTCTATGAAGGAGTCAAACTATGGCTACACCTTC
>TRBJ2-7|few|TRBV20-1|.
CSARGRVLYEQYF
TGCAGTGCTAGAGGCAGGGTGTTATACGAGCAGTACTTC
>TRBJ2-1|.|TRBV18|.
CASSPLGTSSYNEQFF
TGTGCCAGCTCACCGCTCGGGACGAGCTCCTACAATGAGCAGTTCTTC
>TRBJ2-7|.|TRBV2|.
CASSDTRAYEQYF
TGTGCCAGCAGTGATACGAGGGCCTACGAGCAGTACTTC
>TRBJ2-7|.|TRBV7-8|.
CASSLTQGYEQYF
TGTGCCAGCAGCTTGACTCAGGGCTACGAGCAGTACTTC
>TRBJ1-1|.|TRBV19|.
CASRKSGMNTEAFF
TGTGCCAGCCGGAAGTCTGGGATGAACACTGAAGCTTTCTTT
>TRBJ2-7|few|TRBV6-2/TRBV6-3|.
CASSTPFESPLEQYF
TGTGCCAGCTCAACTCCTTTTGAGTCCCCCCTCGAGCAGTACTTC
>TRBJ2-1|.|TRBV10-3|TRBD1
CAILGEGQANNEQFF
TGTGCCATTCTCGGGGAAGGACAGGCAAACAATGAGCAGTTCTTC
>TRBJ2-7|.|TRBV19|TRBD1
CASSRITGDEQYF
TGTGCCAGTAGTCGGATTACAGGGGACGAGCAGTACTTC
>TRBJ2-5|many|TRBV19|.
CASSKGREETQYF
TGTGCCAGTAGTAAGGGACGGGAAGAGACCCAGTACTTC
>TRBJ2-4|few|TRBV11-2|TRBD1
CASSSIITRDREWRRNIQYF
TGTGCCAGCAGCTCCATTATTACCCGGGACAGGGAGTGGCGGCGAAACATTCAGTACTTC
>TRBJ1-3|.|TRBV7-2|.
CASSLSTGNAIYF
TGTGCCAGCAGCTTATCTACTGGAAACGCCATATATTTT
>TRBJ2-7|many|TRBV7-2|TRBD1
CASSWTGTSYEQYF
TGTGCCAGCAGCTGGACAGGGACGTCCTACGAGCAGTACTTC
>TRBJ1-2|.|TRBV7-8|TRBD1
CASSAWTGTNYGYTF
TGTGCCAGCAGCGCCTGGACAGGGACGAACTATGGCTACACCTTC
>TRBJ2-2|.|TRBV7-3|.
CASSGGGRELFF
TGTGCCAGCAGCGGTGGAGGTCGGGAGCTGTTTTTT
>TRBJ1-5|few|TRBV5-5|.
CASSSGWENQPQHF
TGTGCCAGCAGCTCAGGGTGGGAAAATCAGCCCCAGCATTTT
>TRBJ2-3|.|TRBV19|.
CASSNPGGNTDTQYF
TGTGCCAGTAGCAATCCAGGAGGGAACACAGATACGCAGTATTTT
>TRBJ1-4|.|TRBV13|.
CASKDGGGEKLFF
TGTGCCAGCAAGGACGGGGGAGGTGAAAAACTGTTTTTT
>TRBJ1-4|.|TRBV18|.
CASSPRRTNEKLFF
TGTGCCAGCTCACCAAGACGGACTAATGAAAAACTGTTTTTT
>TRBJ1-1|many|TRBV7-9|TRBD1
CASRTPGTGGSNTEAFF
TGTGCCAGCAGAACCCCCGGGACAGGGGGATCAAACACTGAAGCTTTCTTT
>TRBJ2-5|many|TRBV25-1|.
CASSESLETQYF
TGTGCCAGCAGTGAGTCGTTAGAGACCCAGTACTTC
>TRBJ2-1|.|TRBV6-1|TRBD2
CASSEGLAGGQFF
TGTGCCAGCAGTGAAGGACTAGCGGGAGGGCAGTTCTTC
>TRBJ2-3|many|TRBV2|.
CASSVDPGTDTQYF
TGTGCCAGCAGTGTAGATCCCGGCACAGATACGCAGTATTTT
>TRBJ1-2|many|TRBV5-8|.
CASSLARVAGYTF
TGTGCCAGCAGCTTAGCTCGAGTTGCTGGCTACACCTTC
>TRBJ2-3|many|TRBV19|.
CASSMEVEDTQYF
TGTGCCAGTAGTATGGAAGTCGAAGATACGCAGTATTTT
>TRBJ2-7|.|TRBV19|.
CARDPGGVPYEQYF
TGTGCTAGAGATCCCGGGGGCGTCCCCTACGAGCAGTACTTC
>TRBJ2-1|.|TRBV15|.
CATSNRLGNNEQFF
TGTGCCACCAGCAACAGACTAGGCAACAATGAGCAGTTCTTC
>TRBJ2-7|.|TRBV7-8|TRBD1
CASSLDRGSGEQYF
TGTGCCAGCAGCTTAGACAGGGGATCCGGCGAGCAGTACTTC
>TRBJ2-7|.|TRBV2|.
CASSGESYYEQYF
TGTGCCAGCAGCGGGGAGAGCTATTACGAGCAGTACTTC
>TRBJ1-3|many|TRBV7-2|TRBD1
CASRTGVGNTIYF
TGTGCCAGCAGAACAGGGGTTGGAAACACCATATATTTT
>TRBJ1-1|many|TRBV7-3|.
CASSLEPNTEAFF
TGTGCCAGCAGCTTAGAGCCGAACACTGAAGCTTTCTTT
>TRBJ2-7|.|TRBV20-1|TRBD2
CSAPRLALWGIYEQYF
TGCAGTGCTCCCCGACTAGCGCTTTGGGGAATCTACGAGCAGTACTTC
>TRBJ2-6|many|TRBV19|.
CASSVPYSGANVLTF
TGTGCCAGCTCAGTCCCTTACTCTGGGGCCAACGTCCTGACTTTC
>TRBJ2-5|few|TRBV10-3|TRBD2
CAISEFSGSAQETQYF
TGTGCCATCAGTGAGTTTAGCGGGAGCGCTCAAGAGACCCAGTACTTC
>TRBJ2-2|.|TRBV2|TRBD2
CASSPSLQLAGGTGELFF
TGTGCCAGCTCACCTTCGCTTCAACTAGCGGGAGGGACCGGGGAGCTGTTTTTT